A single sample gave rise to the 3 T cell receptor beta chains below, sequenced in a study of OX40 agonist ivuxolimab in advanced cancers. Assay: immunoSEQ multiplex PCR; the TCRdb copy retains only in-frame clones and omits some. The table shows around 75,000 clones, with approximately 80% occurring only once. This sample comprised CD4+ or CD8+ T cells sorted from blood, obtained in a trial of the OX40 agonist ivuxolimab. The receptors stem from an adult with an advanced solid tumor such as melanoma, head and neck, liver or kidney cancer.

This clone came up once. CDR3 sequence reads: CASSLAGSPQETQYF. CDR3 nucleotide sequence: TGTGCCAGCAGCTTAGCAGGGTCACCTCAAGAGACCCAGTACTTC. J is TRBJ2-5 and V is TRBV7-7, with D unclear. V lost 0 bases to trimming and J lost 2 bases, with 10 bases between them. Germline CDR1 and CDR2: SSHAT and FNYEAQ (reference sequence). The CDR3 sequence is 15 residues long.

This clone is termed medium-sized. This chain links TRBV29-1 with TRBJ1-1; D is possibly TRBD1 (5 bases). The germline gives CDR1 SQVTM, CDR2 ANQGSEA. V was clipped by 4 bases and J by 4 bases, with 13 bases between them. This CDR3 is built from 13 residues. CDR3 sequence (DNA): TGCAGCGTTGCGCACGGGGGGGGCACTGAAGCTTTCTTT. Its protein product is CSVAHGGGTEAFF.

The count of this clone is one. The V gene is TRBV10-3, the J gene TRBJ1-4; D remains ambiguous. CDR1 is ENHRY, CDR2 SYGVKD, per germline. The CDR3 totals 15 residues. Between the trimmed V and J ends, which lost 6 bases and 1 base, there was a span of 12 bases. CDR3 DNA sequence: TGTGCCATCAGGAGGTCGGCAGAAACTAATGAAAAACTGTTTTTT. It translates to CAIRRSAETNEKLFF.